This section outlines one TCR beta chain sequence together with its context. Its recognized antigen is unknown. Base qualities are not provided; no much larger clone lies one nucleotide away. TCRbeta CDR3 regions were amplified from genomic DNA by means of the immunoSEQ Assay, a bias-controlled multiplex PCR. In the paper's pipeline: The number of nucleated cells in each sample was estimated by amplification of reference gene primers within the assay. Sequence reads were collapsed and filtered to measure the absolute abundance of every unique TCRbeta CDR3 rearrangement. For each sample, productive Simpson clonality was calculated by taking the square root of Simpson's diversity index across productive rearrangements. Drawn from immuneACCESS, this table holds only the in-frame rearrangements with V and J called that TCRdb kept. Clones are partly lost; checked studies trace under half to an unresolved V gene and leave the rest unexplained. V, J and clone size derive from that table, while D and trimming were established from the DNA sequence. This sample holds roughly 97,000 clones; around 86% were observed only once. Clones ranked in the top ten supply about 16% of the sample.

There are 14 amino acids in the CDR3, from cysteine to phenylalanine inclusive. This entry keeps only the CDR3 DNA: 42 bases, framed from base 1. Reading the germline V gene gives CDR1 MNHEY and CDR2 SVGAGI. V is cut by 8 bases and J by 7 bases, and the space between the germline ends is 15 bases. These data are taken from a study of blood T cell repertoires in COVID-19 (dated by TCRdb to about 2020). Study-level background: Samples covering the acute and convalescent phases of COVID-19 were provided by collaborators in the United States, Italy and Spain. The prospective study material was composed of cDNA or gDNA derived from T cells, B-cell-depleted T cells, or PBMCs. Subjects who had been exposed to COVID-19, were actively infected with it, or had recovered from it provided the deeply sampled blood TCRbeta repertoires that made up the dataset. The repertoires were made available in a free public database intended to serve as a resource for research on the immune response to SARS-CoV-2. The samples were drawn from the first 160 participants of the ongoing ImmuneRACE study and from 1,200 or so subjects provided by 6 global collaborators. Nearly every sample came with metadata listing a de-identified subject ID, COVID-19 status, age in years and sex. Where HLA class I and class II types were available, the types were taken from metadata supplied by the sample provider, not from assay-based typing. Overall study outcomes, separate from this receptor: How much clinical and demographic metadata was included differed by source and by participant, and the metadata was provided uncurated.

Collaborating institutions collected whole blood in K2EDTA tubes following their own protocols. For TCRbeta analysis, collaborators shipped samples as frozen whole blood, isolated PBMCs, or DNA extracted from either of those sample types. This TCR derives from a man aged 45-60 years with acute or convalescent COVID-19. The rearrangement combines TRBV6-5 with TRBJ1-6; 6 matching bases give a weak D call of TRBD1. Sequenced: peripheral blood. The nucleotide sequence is TGTGCCAGCCGATGGGCAGGGGTAAATTCACCCCTCCACTTT. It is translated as CASRWAGVNSPLHF.